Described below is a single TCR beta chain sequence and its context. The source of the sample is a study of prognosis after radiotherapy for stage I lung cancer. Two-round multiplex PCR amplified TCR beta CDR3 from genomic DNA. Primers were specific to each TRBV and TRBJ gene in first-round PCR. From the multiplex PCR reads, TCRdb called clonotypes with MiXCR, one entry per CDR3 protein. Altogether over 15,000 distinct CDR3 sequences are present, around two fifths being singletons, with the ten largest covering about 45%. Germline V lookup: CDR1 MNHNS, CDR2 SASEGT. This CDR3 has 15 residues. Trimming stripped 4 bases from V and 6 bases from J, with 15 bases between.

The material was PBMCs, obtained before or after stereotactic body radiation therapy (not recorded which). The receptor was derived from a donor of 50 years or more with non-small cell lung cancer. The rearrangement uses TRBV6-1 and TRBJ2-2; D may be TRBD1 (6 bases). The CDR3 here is CASSVFAGVAGELFF. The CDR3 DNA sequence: TGTGCCAGCAGTGTATTTGCAGGGGTGGCCGGGGAGCTGTTTTTT.